The 5 T cell receptor gamma chains below all came from one sample that was sequenced in a study of gammadelta T cells in human blood (dated by TCRdb to about 2020). The library came from RT-PCR. Sequencing used an Illumina MiSeq. Identical DNA sequences were merged into single rows after TCRdb reprocessed the public reads with CATT. This sample gives several hundred gamma-chain clones in total; approximately 5% of them show up just once. Of the sample, roughly 50% is held by the ten largest clones. The specimen was Vgamma9Vdelta2 gamma-delta T cells from fetal blood. The origin of the receptors is a human fetus.

This clone is termed large. The chain combines TRGV9 with TRGJ1 or TRGJ2. The CDR3 contains 12 residues. The V and J ends lost 3 bases and 1 base, in that order; junction bases with no gene match: 0. Per the germline V gene, CDR1 is GITISATS and CDR2 is ISYDGTV (reference sequence). The CDR3: CALWENYYKKLF. CDR3 DNA: TGTGCCTTGTGGGAGAATTATTATAAGAAACTCTTT.

This clone is categorized as medium-sized. The chain is built from TRGV9 and TRGJP. Trimming at V came to 5 bases and at J to 7 bases, leaving 8 bases not matched to a gene. The CDR3 spans 16 residues. Per germline, CDR1 GITISATS and CDR2 ISYDGTV (reference sequence). CDR3 residues: CALWGARELGKKIKVF. CDR3 in DNA: TGTGCCTTGTGGGGAGCGAGGGAGTTGGGCAAAAAAATCAAGGTATTT.

Remarks on this clone: A much more abundant neighbour one base away suggests this may be a read error. The limits of the CDR3 on the DNA are not certain, so only TCRdb's listed CDR3 is given. The V gene is given as TRGV10, and no J gene call is available. TRGV10 is an ORF; its function is uncertain. The CDR3 extends over 31 residues, inclusive of both ends. CDR3 loop: CAAWDYFIIRNSLAVGQHLLSQVSIGRIQHF.

This clone was seen a few times. The amino acid sequence in TCRdb belongs to a much larger clone and departs from this DNA's translation at residue 6, likely a sequencing read error; the sequence shown is translated from the DNA. The chain has TRGV9 and TRGJP. Matching the DNA to germline supplied the J gene, which TCRdb does not give. Germline loops: CDR1 GITISATS, CDR2 ISYDGTV (reference sequence). This CDR3 comprises 16 residues. V shed 1 base and J 7 bases; nucleotides not matched to a gene: 4. CDR3: CALWEVLELGKKIKVF. The CDR3, as DNA: TGTGCCTTGTGGGAGGTTTTGGAGTTGGGCAAAAAAATCAAGGTATTT.

By share, this clone counts as medium-sized. A single base separates this from a much larger clone, so it may be a read error. The gene calls are TRGV9 and TRGJP. Germline V CDR1 and CDR2: GITISATS, ISYDGTV (reference sequence). The CDR3 contains 15 residues. Trimming at V came to 4 bases and at J to 5 bases, leaving 2 bases not matched to a gene. CDR3 DNA: TGTGCCTTGTGGGATGAAGAGTTGGGCAAAAAAATCAAGGTATTT. Protein sequence: CALWDEELGKKIKVF.